This TCR beta chain was sequenced in a study of vaccination and CD4 T cells after COVID-19. Germline V lookup: CDR1 SNHLY, CDR2 FYNNEI. The CDR3 contains 14 residues. The ends were cut back, 8 bases at V and 0 bases at J, with 12 bases in the middle. As regards this clonotype: Its antigen remains unidentified.

The Oncomine TCR Beta short-read assay sequenced DNA from cultured CD4+ T cells. The genomic DNA was obtained from cultured CD4+ T cells by extraction with the QIAamp micro DNA kit. Via MiXCR, TCRdb re-called the PCR reads, giving one row per CDR3 protein. This repertoire shows about 15,000 distinct CDR3 sequences, roughly 50% found once; its top ten account for approximately 13%. The treatment was: approximately 9-day PBMC culture with coronavirus spike peptide pools or control peptides (ViraFEST assay). Per well, approximately 2.1 million PBMCs were cultured in the presence of around 11 IU/ml IL-2 and roughly 10 ug/ml peptide pools.

The source is a human donor who had recovered from COVID-19. The sequenced sample consisted of CD4+ T cells from blood, cultured in vitro. The genes are TRBV2 and TRBJ2-3; D may correspond to TRBD1 or TRBD2 (5 bases each). The CDR3 here is CASSGAPSTDTQYF. The CDR3 DNA reads as TGTGCCAGCTCCGGGGCCCCTAGCACAGATACGCAGTATTTT.